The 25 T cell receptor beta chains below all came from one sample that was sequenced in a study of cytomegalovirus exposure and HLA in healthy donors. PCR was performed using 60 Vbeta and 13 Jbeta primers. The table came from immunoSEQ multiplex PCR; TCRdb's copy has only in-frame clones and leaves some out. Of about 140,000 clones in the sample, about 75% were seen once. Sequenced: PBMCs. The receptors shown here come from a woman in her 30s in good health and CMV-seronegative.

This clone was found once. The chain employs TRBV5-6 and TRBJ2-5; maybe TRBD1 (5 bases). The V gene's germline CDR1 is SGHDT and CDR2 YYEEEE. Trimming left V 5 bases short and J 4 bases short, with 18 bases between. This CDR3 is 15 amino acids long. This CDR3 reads CASSDKWHRGETQYF. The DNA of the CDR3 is TGTGCCAGCAGTGATAAGTGGCATAGGGGAGAGACCCAGTACTTC. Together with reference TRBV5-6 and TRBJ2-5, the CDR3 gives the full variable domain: DAGVTQSPTHLIKTRGQQVTLRCSPKSGHDTVSWYQQALGQGPQFIFQYYEEEERQRGNFPDRFSGHQFPNYSSELNVNALLLGDSALYLCASSDKWHRGETQYFGPGTRLLVL.

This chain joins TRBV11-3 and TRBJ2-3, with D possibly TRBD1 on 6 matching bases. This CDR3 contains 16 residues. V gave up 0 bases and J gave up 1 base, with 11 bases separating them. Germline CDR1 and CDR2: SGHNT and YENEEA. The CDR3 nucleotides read TGTGCCAGCAGCTTAGAAGGGGGATTGGGCACAGATACGCAGTATTTT. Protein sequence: CASSLEGGLGTDTQYF. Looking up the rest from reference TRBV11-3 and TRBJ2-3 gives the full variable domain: EAGVVQSPRYKIIEKKQPVAFWCNPISGHNTLYWYLQNLGQGPELLIRYENEEAVDDSQLPKDRFSAERLKGVDSTLKIQPAELGDSAVYLCASSLEGGLGTDTQYFGPGTRLTVL.

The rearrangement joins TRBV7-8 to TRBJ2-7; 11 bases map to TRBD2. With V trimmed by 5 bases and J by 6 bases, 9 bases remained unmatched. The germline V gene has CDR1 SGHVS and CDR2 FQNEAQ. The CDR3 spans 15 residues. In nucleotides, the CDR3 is TGTGCCAGCAGCCCACAACTAGCGGGAGTGGGCGAGCAGTACTTC. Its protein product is CASSPQLAGVGEQYF. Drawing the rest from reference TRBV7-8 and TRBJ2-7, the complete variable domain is GAGVSQSPRYKVAKRGQDVALRCDPISGHVSLFWYQQALGQGPEFLTYFQNEAQLDKSGLPSDRFFAERPEGSVSTLKIQRTQQEDSAVYLCASSPQLAGVGEQYFGPGTRLTVT.

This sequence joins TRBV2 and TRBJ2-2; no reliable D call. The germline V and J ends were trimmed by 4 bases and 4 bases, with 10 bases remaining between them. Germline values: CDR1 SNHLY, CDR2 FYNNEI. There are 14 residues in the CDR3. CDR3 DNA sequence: TGTGCCAGCAGTGGAGCCAGAACCACCGGGGAGCTGTTTTTT. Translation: CASSGARTTGELFF.

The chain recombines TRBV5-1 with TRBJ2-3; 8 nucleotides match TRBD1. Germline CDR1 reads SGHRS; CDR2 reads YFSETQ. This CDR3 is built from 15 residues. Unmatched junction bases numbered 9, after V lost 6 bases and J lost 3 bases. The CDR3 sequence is CASTETGEWTDTQYF. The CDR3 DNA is TGCGCCAGCACTGAGACAGGGGAGTGGACAGATACGCAGTATTTT.

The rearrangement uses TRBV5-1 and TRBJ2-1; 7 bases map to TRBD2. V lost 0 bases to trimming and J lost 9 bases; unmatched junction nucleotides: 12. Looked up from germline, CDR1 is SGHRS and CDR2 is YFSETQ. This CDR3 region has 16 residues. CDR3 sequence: CASSLATGLRRVEQFF. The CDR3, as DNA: TGCGCCAGCAGCTTGGCGACGGGACTAAGGCGGGTTGAGCAGTTCTTC.

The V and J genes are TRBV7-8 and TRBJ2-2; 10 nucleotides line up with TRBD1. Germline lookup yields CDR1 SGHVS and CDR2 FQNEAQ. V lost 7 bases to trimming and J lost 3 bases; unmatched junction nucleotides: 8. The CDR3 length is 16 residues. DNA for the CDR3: TGTGCCAGCACATATACCGGGACAGGGGACACCGGGGAGCTGTTTTTT. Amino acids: CASTYTGTGDTGELFF.

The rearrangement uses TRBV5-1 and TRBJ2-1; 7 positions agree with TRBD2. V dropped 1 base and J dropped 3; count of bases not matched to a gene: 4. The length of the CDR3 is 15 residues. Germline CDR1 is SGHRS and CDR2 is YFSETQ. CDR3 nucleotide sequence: TGCGCCAGCAGCTTGTCAAGCGGGGACTACAATGAGCAGTTCTTC. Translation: CASSLSSGDYNEQFF.

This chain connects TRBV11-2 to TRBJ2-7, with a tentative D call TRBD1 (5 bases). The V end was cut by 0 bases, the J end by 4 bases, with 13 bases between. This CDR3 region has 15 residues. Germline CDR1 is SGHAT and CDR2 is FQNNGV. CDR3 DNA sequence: TGTGCCAGCAGCTTAGACAGGGTCCCCTCTTACGAGCAGTACTTC. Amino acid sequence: CASSLDRVPSYEQYF.

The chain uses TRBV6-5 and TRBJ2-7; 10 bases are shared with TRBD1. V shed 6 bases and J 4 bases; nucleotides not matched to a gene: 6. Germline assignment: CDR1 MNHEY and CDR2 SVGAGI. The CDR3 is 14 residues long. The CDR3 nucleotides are TGTGCCAGCAGAAATGGACAGGGGGTATACGAGCAGTACTTC. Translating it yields CASRNGQGVYEQYF.

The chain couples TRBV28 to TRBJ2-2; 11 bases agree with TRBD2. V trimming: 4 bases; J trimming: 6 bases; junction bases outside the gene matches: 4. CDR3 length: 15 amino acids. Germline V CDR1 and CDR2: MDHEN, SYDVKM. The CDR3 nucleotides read TGTGCCAGCAGTTCCCTAGCGGGAGGCGCCGGGGAGCTGTTTTTT. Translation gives CASSSLAGGAGELFF.

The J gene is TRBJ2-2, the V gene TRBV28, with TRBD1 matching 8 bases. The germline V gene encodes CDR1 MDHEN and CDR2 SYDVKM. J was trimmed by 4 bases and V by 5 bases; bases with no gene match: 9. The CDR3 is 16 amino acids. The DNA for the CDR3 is TGTGCCAGCAGTGGCTCTGGACAGGGTGGCACCGGGGAGCTGTTTTTT. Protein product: CASSGSGQGGTGELFF.

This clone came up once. The CDR3 sequence: CAIPGPGSNQPQHF. CDR3 DNA: TGTGCCATCCCTGGTCCGGGGAGCAATCAGCCCCAGCATTTT. The rearrangement links TRBV28 to TRBJ1-5; no firm D call. V gave up 10 bases and J gave up 1 base, with 14 bases separating them. The V gene's germline CDR1 is MDHEN and CDR2 SYDVKM. The CDR3 runs to 14 residues.

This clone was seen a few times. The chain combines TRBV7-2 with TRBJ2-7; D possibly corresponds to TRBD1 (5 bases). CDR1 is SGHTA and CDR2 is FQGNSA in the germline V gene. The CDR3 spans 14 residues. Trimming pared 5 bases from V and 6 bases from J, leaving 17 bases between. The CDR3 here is CASSPQGSVLEQYF. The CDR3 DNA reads TGTGCCAGCAGCCCCCAGGGTTCTGTCCTCGAGCAGTACTTC. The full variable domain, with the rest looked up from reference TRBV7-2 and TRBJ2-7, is GAGVSQSPSNKVTEKGKDVELRCDPISGHTALYWYRQSLGQGLEFLIYFQGNSAPDKSGLPSDRFSAERTGGSVSTLTIQRTQQEDSAVYLCASSPQGSVLEQYFGPGTRLTVT.

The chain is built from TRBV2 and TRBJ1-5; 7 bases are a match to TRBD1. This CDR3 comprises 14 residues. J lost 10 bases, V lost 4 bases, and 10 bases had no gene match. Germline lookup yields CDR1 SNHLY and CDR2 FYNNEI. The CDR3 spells CASSADRVGAPQHF. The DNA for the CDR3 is TGTGCCAGCAGTGCAGACAGGGTAGGTGCTCCCCAGCATTTT.

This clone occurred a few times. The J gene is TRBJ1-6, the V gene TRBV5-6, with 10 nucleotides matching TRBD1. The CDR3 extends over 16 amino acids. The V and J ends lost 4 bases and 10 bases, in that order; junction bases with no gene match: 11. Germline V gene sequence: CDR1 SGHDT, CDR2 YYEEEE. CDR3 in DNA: TGTGCCAGCAGCCACGGACAGGGGGGCCTCGGGTCACCCCTCCACTTT. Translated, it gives CASSHGQGGLGSPLHF.

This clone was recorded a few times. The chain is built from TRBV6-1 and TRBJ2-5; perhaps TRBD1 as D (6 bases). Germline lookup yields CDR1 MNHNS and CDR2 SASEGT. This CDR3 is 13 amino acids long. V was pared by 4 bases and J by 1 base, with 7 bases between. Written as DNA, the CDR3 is TGTGCCAGCAGTGGGGGGCTCCAAGAGACCCAGTACTTC. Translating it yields CASSGGLQETQYF.

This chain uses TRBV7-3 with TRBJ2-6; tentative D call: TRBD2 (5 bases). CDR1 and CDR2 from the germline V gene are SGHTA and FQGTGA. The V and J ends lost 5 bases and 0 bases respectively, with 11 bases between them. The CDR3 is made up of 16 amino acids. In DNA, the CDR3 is TGTGCCAGCAGCCGTATGGGGAGCTCTGGGGCCAACGTCCTGACTTTC. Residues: CASSRMGSSGANVLTF. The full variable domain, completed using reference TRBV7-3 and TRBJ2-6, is GAGVSQTPSNKVTEKGKYVELRCDPISGHTALYWYRQSLGQGPEFLIYFQGTGAADDSGLPNDRFFAVRPEGSVSTLKIQRTERGDSAVYLCASSRMGSSGANVLTFGAGSRLTVL.

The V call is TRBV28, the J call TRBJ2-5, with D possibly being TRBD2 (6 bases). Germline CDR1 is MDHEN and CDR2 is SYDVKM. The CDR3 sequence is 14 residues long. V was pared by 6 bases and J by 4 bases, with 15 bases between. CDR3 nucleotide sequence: TGTGCCAGCAGGCGAAGACTAGGGGTAGAGACCCAGTACTTC. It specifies CASRRRLGVETQYF.

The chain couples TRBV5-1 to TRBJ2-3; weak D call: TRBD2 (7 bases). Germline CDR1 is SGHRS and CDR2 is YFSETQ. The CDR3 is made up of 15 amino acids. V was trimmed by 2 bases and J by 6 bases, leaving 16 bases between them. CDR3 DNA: TGCGCCAGCAGCTTAGGGGGGGCCGGGGTGGATACGCAGTATTTT. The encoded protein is CASSLGGAGVDTQYF.

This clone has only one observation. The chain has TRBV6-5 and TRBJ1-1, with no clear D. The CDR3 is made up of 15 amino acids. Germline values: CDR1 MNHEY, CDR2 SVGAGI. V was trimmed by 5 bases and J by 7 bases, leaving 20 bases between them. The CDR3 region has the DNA TGTGCCAGCAGTCCGCTTCGAGGGAGTGCGGGTGAAGCTTTCTTT. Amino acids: CASSPLRGSAGEAFF.

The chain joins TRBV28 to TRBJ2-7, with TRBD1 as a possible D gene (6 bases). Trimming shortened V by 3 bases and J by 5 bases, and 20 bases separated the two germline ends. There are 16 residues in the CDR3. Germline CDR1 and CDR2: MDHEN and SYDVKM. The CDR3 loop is CASSFRTALRMDEQYV. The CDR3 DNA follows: TGTGCCAGCAGTTTTAGGACAGCCCTGCGGATGGACGAGCAGTACGTC.

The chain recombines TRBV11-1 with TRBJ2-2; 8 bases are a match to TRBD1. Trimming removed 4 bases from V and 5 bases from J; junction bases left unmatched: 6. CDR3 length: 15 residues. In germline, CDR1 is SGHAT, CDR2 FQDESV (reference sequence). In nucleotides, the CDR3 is TGTGCCAGCAGCTCACAGGGGGTTGGGACCGGGGAGCTGTTTTTT. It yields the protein CASSSQGVGTGELFF.

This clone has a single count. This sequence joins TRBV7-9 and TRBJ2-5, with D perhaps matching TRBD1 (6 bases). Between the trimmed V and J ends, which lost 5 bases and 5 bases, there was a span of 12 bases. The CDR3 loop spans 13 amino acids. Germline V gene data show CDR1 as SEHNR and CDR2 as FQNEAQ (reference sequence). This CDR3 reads CASSPADRETQYF. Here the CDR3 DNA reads TGTGCCAGCAGCCCGGCAGACAGGGAGACCCAGTACTTC.

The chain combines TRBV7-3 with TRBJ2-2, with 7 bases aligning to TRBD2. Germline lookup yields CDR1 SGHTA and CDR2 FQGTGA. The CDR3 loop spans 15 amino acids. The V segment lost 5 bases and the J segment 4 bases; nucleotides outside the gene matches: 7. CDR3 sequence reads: CASSLTSAGTGELFF. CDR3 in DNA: TGTGCCAGCAGCCTTACTAGCGCGGGCACCGGGGAGCTGTTTTTT.